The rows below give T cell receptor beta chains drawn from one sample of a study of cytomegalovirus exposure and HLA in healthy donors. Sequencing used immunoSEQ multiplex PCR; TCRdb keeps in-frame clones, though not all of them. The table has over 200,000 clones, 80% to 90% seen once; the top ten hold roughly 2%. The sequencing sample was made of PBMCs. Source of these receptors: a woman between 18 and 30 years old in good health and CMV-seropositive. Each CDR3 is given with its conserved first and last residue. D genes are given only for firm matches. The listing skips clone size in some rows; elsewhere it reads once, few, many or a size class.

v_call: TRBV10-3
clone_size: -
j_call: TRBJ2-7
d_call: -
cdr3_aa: CAISKVVVQRGIYEQYF
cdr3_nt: TGTGCCATCAGCAAGGTCGTGGTACAGAGGGGGATCTACGAGCAGTACTTC

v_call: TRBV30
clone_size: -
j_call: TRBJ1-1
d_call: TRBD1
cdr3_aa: CAWSDRGDTEAFF
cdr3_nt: TGTGCCTGGAGTGACAGGGGGGACACTGAAGCTTTCTTT

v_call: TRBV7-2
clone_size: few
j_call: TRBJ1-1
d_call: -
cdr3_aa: CASSLVRVPEAFF
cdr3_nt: TGTGCCAGCAGCTTAGTGCGGGTACCTGAAGCTTTCTTT

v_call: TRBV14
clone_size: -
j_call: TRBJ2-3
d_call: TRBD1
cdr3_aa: CASSQGGTGGTDTQYF
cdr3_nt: TGTGCCAGCAGCCAAGGAGGGACAGGCGGCACAGATACGCAGTATTTT

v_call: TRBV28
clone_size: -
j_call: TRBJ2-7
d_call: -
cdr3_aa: CASSLEGAGSGQYF
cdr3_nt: TGTGCCAGCAGTTTAGAGGGGGCGGGGAGTGGGCAGTACTTC

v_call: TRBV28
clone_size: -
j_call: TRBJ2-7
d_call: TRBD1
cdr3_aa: CASSYKSTGSRVGQYF
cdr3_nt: TGTGCCAGCAGCTATAAATCGACAGGGTCTAGGGTGGGGCAGTACTTC

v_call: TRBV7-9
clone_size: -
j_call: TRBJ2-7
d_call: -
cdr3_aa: CASKDLEGGGSDEQYF
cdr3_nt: TGTGCCAGCAAGGATTTGGAGGGAGGAGGGTCCGACGAGCAGTACTTC

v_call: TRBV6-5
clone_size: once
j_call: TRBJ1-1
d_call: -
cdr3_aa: CASSYGGDTEAFF
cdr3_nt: TGTGCCAGCAGTTACGGAGGGGACACTGAAGCTTTCTTT

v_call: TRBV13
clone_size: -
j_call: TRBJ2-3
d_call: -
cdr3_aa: CASSLFAGGDTQYF
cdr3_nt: TGTGCCAGCAGCTTATTTGCGGGTGGGGATACGCAGTATTTT

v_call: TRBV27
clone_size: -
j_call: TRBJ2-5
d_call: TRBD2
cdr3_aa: CATSSTSGSETQYF
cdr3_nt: TGTGCCACCTCCTCGACTAGCGGGTCTGAGACCCAGTACTTC

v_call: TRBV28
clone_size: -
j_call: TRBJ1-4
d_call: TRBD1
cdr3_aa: CASSTTGINEKLFF
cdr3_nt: TGTGCCAGCAGTACGACAGGGATTAATGAAAAACTGTTTTTT

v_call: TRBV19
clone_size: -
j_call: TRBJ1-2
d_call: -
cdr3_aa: CASTRGTTHGYTF
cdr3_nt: TGTGCCAGTACCAGGGGTACAACCCATGGCTACACCTTC

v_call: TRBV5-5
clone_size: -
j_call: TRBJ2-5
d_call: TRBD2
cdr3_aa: CASSFQGRLAGYETQYF
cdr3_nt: TGTGCCAGCAGCTTCCAGGGAAGACTAGCGGGATATGAGACCCAGTACTTC

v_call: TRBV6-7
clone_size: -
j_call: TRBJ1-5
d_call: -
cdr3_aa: CASSCRVPQPQHF
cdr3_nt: TGTGCCAGCAGTTGCAGGGTCCCTCAGCCCCAGCATTTT

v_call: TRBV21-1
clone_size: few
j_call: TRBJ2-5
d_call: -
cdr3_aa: CASSKELARKETQYF
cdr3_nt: TGTGCCAGCAGCAAAGAACTGGCTAGAAAGGAGACCCAGTACTTC

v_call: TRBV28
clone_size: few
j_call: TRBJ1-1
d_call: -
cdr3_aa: CASSLLGGEAFF
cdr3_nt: TGTGCCAGCAGTTTATTGGGGGGAGAAGCTTTCTTT

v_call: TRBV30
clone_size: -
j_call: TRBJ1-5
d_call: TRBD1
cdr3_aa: CAWSRQGDQPQHF
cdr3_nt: TGTGCCTGGAGTCGACAGGGGGACCAGCCCCAGCATTTT

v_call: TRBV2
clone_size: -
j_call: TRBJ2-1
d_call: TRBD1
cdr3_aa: CARTYRDSSNEQFF
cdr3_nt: TGTGCCAGGACCTACCGGGACAGCTCGAATGAGCAGTTCTTC

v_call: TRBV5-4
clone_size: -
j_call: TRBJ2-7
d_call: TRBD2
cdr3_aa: CASSSRTSGGYEQYF
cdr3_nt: TGTGCCAGCAGCTCCAGGACTAGCGGGGGCTACGAGCAGTACTTC

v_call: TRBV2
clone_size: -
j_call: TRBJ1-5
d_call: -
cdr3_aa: CASSDQVHSNQPQHF
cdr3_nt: TGTGCCAGCAGTGATCAGGTTCATAGCAATCAGCCCCAGCATTTT

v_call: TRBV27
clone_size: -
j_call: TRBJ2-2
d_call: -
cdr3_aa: CASSLGSNTGELFF
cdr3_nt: TGTGCCAGCAGCCTGGGCAGTAACACCGGGGAGCTGTTTTTT

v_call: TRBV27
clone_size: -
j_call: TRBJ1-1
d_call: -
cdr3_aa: CASSLNYNTEAFF
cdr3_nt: TGTGCCAGCAGTTTAAACTATAACACTGAAGCTTTCTTT

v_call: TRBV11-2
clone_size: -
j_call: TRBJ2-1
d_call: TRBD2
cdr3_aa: CASSLLAGAHDEQFF
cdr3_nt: TGTGCCAGCAGCTTATTAGCGGGAGCTCACGATGAGCAGTTCTTC

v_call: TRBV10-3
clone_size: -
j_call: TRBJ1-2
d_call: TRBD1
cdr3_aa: CAIRYKGQGLYGYTF
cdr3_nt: TGTGCCATCAGATATAAGGGACAGGGCCTCTATGGCTACACCTTC

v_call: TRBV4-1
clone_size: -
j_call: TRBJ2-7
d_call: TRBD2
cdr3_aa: CASRSGVGGGPSSYEQYF
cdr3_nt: TGCGCCAGCAGATCAGGTGTTGGGGGAGGGCCGAGCTCCTACGAGCAGTACTTC

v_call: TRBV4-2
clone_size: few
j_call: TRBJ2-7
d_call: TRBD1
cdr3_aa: CASSDRDSSYEQYF
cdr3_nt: TGTGCCAGCAGCGACCGGGACAGCTCCTACGAGCAGTACTTC

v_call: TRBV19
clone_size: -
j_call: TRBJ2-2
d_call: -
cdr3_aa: CASSTPGQITGELFF
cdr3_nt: TGTGCCAGTAGTACCCCAGGACAAATCACCGGGGAGCTGTTTTTT

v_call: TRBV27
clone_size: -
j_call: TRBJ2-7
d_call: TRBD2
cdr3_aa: CASSYGLAGYEQYF
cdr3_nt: TGTGCCAGCAGCTACGGACTAGCGGGCTACGAGCAGTACTTC

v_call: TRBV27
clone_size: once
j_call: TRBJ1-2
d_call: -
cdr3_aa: CASGMGGPGYTF
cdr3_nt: TGTGCCAGCGGTATGGGGGGTCCCGGCTACACCTTC

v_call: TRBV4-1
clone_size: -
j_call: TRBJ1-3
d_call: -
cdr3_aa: CASSPPGALSGNTIYF
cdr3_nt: TGCGCCAGCAGCCCCCCAGGGGCTCTCTCTGGAAACACCATATATTTT

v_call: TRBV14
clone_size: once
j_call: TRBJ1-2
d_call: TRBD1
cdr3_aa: CASSQAQGGYGYTF
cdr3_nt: TGTGCCAGCAGCCAGGCACAGGGGGGCTATGGCTACACCTTC

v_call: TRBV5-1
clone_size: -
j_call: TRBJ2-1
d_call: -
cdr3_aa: CASNQQDSSYNEQFF
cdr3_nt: TGCGCCAGCAATCAACAGGATAGCTCCTACAATGAGCAGTTCTTC

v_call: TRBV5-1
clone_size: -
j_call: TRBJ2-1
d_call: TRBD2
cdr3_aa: CASTGGRADEQFF
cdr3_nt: TGCGCCAGCACTGGCGGGAGGGCCGATGAGCAGTTCTTC

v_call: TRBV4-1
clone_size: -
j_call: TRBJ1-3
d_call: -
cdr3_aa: CASSQLPTGTTGNTIYF
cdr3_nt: TGCGCCAGCAGCCAACTCCCGACAGGCACCACTGGAAACACCATATATTTT

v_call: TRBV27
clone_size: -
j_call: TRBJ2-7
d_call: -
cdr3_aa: CASSLDLDYEQYF
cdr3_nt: TGTGCCAGCAGTTTAGACTTAGACTACGAGCAGTACTTC

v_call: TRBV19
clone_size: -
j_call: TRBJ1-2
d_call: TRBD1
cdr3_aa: CASRQTGTGYGYTF
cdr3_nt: TGTGCCAGTAGACAAACCGGGACAGGGTATGGCTACACCTTC

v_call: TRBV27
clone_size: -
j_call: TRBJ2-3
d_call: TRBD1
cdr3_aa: CASSFWDRGTRLDTQYF
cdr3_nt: TGTGCCAGCAGTTTTTGGGACAGGGGGACAAGACTAGATACGCAGTATTTT

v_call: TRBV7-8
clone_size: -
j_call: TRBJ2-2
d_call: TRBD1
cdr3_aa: CASSLYGDRETGELFF
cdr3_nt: TGTGCCAGCAGCTTATATGGGGACAGGGAAACCGGGGAGCTGTTTTTT

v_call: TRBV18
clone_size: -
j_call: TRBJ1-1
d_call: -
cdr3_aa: CASSPPGAYTEAFF
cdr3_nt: TGTGCCAGCTCACCACCGGGAGCCTACACTGAAGCTTTCTTT

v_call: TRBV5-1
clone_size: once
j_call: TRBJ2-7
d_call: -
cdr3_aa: CASTRGSVYEQYF
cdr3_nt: TGCGCCAGCACCCGAGGGAGCGTCTACGAGCAGTACTTC

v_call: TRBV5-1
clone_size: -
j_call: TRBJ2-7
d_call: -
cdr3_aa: CASKWTGSSYEQYF
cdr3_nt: TGCGCCAGCAAGTGGACCGGGAGCTCCTACGAGCAGTACTTC

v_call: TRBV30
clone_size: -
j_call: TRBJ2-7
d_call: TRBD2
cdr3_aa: CAWTRRTSQDEQYF
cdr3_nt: TGTGCCTGGACGCGCCGGACTAGCCAGGACGAGCAGTACTTC

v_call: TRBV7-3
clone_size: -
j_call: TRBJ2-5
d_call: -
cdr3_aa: CASSLGGGETQYF
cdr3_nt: TGTGCCAGCAGCTTAGGCGGAGGGGAGACCCAGTACTTC

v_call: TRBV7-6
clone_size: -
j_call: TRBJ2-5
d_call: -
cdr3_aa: CASSLGLQETQYF
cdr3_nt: TGTGCCAGCAGCTTAGGCCTACAAGAGACCCAGTACTTC

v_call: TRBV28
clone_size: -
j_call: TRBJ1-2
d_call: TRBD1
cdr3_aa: CASSLSGTASFYGYTF
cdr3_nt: TGTGCCAGCAGTTTAAGTGGGACAGCCTCCTTCTATGGCTACACCTTC

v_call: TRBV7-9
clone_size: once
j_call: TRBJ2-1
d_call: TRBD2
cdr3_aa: CASSHLRSSSGSRYEQFF
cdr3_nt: TGTGCCAGCAGCCACCTTAGGTCCTCTAGCGGGAGTCGGTATGAGCAGTTCTTC